This T cell receptor beta chain was sequenced in a study of T cell responses to AZD1222 COVID-19 vaccine. Germline loops: CDR1 KGHDR, CDR2 SFDVKD. This CDR3 contains 16 residues. Trimming cost V 4 bases and J 7 bases; bases outside gene matches: 11. Assay: immunoSEQ multiplex PCR; the TCRdb copy retains only in-frame clones and omits some. The profile shows roughly 150,000 clones, under 95% of them singletons. The chain has TRBV24-1 and TRBJ2-2, with 7 bases matching TRBD1. Sequenced material: peripheral blood, taken 28 days after the second AZD1222 dose. The TCR was taken from an adult who received the AZD1222 COVID-19 vaccine. This chain's CDR3 is CATSDPTGRKYGELFF. The CDR3, as DNA: TGTGCCACCAGTGACCCGACAGGGCGGAAGTACGGGGAGCTGTTTTTT.